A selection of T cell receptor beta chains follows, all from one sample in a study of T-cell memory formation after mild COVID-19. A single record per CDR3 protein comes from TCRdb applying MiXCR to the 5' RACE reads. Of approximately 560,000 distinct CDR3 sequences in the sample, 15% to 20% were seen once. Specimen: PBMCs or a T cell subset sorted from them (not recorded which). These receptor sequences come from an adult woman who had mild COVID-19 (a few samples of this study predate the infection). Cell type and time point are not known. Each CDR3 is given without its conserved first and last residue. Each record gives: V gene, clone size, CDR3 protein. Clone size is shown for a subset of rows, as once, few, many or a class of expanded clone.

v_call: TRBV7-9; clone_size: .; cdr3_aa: ASSPPLAANTGELF
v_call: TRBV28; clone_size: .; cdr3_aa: ASSFPRGVTEAF
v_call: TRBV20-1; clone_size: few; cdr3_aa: SASPGTYEQY
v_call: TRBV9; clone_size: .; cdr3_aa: ASSVVDSGEGYT
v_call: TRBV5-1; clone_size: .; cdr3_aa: ASSREGTGIVTGELF
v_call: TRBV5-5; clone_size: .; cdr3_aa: ASSLGSAHTEAF
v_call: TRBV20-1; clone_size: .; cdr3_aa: SARGRGLNTEAF
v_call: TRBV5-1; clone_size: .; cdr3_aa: ASSLGQGSPYEQY
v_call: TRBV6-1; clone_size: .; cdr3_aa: ASVPPGGDSGANVLT
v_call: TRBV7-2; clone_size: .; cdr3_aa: ASSAAGGYEQY